The rows below give T cell receptor beta chains drawn from one sample of a study of T cell responses to AZD1222 COVID-19 vaccine. Data came from immunoSEQ multiplex PCR; TCRdb stores just in-frame clones and leaves some out. Among 83,000 or so clones listed, 86% were seen once. Sequenced here: peripheral blood, sampled on day 0 of AZD1222 vaccination. The source of these receptors is an adult in good health. Each CDR3 is given with its conserved first and last residue. A D gene is named only where the DNA matches it firmly. Expanded clones get a size class; other rows say once, few or many, or leave the size out.

>TRBD2|.|TRBJ2-1|TRBV4-1
CASSASGGDYNEQFF
TGCGCCAGCAGCGCTAGCGGGGGGGATTACAATGAGCAGTTCTTC
>TRBD2|.|TRBJ2-3|TRBV6-5
CASSPPGGGRGTQYF
TGTGCCAGCAGTCCCCCTGGCGGGGGGCGAGGTACGCAGTATTTT
>TRBD2|.|TRBJ2-7|TRBV20-1
CSASEAGGGYEQYF
TGCAGTGCGAGTGAGGCGGGAGGAGGGTACGAGCAGTACTTC
>.|once|TRBJ2-7|TRBV10-2
CASRAPLARGTGVEYF
TGCGCCAGCAGAGCCCCACTAGCCCGAGGGACGGGGGTGGAGTACTTC
>.|.|TRBJ1-5|TRBV15
CATSIEPDQPQHF
TGTGCCACCAGCATCGAGCCCGATCAGCCCCAGCATTTT
>TRBD1|.|TRBJ1-1|TRBV9
CASSPWDSMNTEAFF
TGTGCCAGCAGCCCCTGGGACAGCATGAACACTGAAGCTTTCTTT
>TRBD2|.|TRBJ2-7|TRBV5-1
CASSLGASGSGDEQYF
TGCGCCAGCAGCTTGGGAGCTAGCGGGAGTGGGGACGAGCAGTACTTC
>TRBD2|.|TRBJ2-2|TRBV27
CASSLVAGANTGELFF
TGTGCCAGCAGTTTGGTTGCGGGGGCGAACACCGGGGAGCTGTTTTTT
>.|.|TRBJ2-7|TRBV7-2
CASSRTPYEQYF
TGTGCCAGCAGCCGTACCCCCTACGAGCAGTACTTC
>.|.|TRBJ1-1|TRBV24-1
CATSDLLNTEAFF
TGTGCCACCAGTGATTTGCTTAACACTGAAGCTTTCTTT
>.|few|TRBJ2-7|TRBV28
CASSLLRGTVYEQYF
TGTGCCAGCAGTTTGCTCAGGGGTACGGTCTACGAGCAGTACTTC
>.|.|TRBJ2-5|TRBV12-5
CASAMTRASQETQYF
TGTGCTAGTGCTATGACAAGGGCTTCGCAAGAGACCCAGTACTTC
>TRBD2|.|TRBJ2-3|TRBV7-8
CASSLGTSADTQYF
TGTGCCAGCAGCTTGGGGACTAGCGCAGATACGCAGTATTTT
>.|.|TRBJ1-5|TRBV28
CASSPQVFSNQPQHF
TGTGCCAGCAGTCCCCAGGTTTTTAGCAATCAGCCCCAGCATTTT
>.|.|TRBJ1-3|TRBV15
CATSRDLLQQGVAGNTIYF
TGTGCCACCAGCAGAGATCTTCTCCAGCAGGGAGTGGCTGGAAACACCATATATTTT
>.|many|TRBJ1-2|TRBV5-4
CASSPTTGRSIVYGYTF
TGTGCCAGCAGTCCGACTACGGGACGGAGTATCGTCTATGGCTACACCTTC
>TRBD2|.|TRBJ2-1|TRBV11-3
CASSVRGGSYNEQFF
TGTGCCAGCAGCGTACGGGGAGGGTCCTACAATGAGCAGTTCTTC
>.|.|TRBJ1-5|TRBV19
CASNSRSISNQPQHF
TGTGCCAGTAATTCTCGCAGTATTAGCAATCAGCCCCAGCATTTT
>.|.|TRBJ1-3|TRBV9
CASSVASPGVPGNTIYF
TGTGCCAGCAGCGTAGCTTCTCCAGGGGTCCCTGGAAACACCATATATTTT
>.|few|TRBJ1-3|TRBV6-5
CASTQTHSGNTIYF
TGTGCCAGCACCCAGACTCACTCTGGAAACACCATATATTTT
>TRBD2|.|TRBJ2-1|TRBV3-1/TRBV3-2
CASSQGGLAGDPYNEQFF
TGTGCCAGCAGCCAAGGGGGACTAGCGGGGGACCCCTACAATGAGCAGTTCTTC
>.|.|TRBJ1-3|TRBV7-3
CASSAQGSGNTIYF
TGTGCCAGCAGCGCACAGGGTTCAGGAAACACCATATATTTT
>.|.|TRBJ1-5|TRBV19
CASSILGTRGWQPQHF
TGTGCCAGTAGTATATTGGGGACACGGGGGTGGCAGCCCCAGCATTTT
>.|.|TRBJ2-1|TRBV18
CASSPFRRSKAGEYNEQFF
TGTGCCAGCTCGCCCTTTCGTCGGTCCAAGGCAGGCGAGTACAATGAGCAGTTCTTC
>.|.|TRBJ1-5|TRBV30
CAWSAGSLAGGQHF
TGTGCCTGGAGTGCAGGGAGTCTTGCGGGGGGGCAGCATTTT
>TRBD1|.|TRBJ2-7|TRBV6-2/TRBV6-3
CASSYSQGAYEQYF
TGTGCCAGCAGTTACTCCCAGGGGGCGTACGAGCAGTACTTC
>.|.|TRBJ2-3|TRBV4-3
CASSQDPWRTDTQYF
TGCGCCAGCAGCCAAGACCCGTGGCGCACAGATACGCAGTATTTT
>.|few|TRBJ1-5|TRBV6-1
CASSEVMVFQPQHF
TGTGCCAGCAGTGAAGTAATGGTTTTTCAGCCCCAGCATTTT
>.|.|TRBJ1-1|TRBV19
CASSMNYNTEAFF
TGTGCCAGTAGTATGAATTACAACACTGAAGCTTTCTTT
>.|few|TRBJ1-1|TRBV5-6
CASSLSPVLNTEAFF
TGTGCCAGCAGCTTGTCGCCCGTACTGAACACTGAAGCTTTCTTT
>TRBD2|.|TRBJ2-4|TRBV19
CASSALAGAILAKNIQYF
TGTGCCAGTAGCGCACTAGCGGGGGCCATCCTAGCCAAAAACATTCAGTACTTC
>.|.|TRBJ1-1|TRBV5-1
CASSFGEGTEAFF
TGCGCCAGCAGCTTCGGGGAGGGGACTGAAGCTTTCTTT
>.|.|TRBJ2-7|TRBV19
CASSRLGISYEQYF
TGTGCCAGTAGTAGACTTGGAATTTCCTACGAGCAGTACTTC
>.|.|TRBJ2-5|TRBV30
CAWNQQGRETQYF
TGTGCCTGGAATCAGCAAGGTCGCGAGACCCAGTACTTC
>TRBD1|once|TRBJ1-4|TRBV3-1/TRBV3-2
CASRRTGAGEKLFF
TGTGCCAGCAGACGGACAGGGGCGGGAGAAAAACTGTTTTTT
>.|.|TRBJ1-1|TRBV7-8
CASSLERGNTEAFF
TGTGCCAGCAGCTTAGAGAGGGGGAACACTGAAGCTTTCTTT
>TRBD2|.|TRBJ2-2|TRBV9
CASSLSGANTGELFF
TGTGCCAGCAGCCTTAGCGGGGCGAACACCGGGGAGCTGTTTTTT
>.|once|TRBJ2-1|TRBV7-8
CASRFGGSGVYEQFF
TGTGCCAGCAGGTTCGGAGGGAGTGGGGTGTATGAGCAGTTCTTC
>.|once|TRBJ2-7|TRBV7-2
CASGGAGSEGEQYF
TGTGCCAGCGGGGGGGCGGGCAGTGAAGGCGAGCAGTACTTC
>.|.|TRBJ1-2|TRBV28
CASLGVVLSGYTF
TGTGCCAGCCTCGGCGTAGTTTTGTCGGGCTACACCTTC
>.|.|TRBJ1-6|TRBV6-5
CASSYSSRSHNSPLHF
TGTGCCAGCAGTTACTCGAGCCGGTCCCATAATTCACCCCTCCACTTT
>.|.|TRBJ2-2|TRBV5-5
CASSLDGQSTGELFF
TGTGCCAGCAGCTTGGACGGACAGAGCACCGGGGAGCTGTTTTTT
>.|.|TRBJ2-7|TRBV2
CASRIFSYEQYF
TGTGCCAGCAGGATCTTCTCCTACGAGCAGTACTTC
>.|.|TRBJ1-2|TRBV6-2/TRBV6-3
CASSTGGAGYTF
TGTGCCAGCAGCACCGGAGGGGCTGGCTACACCTTC
>TRBD1|.|TRBJ2-1|TRBV19
CASSGTGRGDNEQFF
TGTGCCAGTAGTGGGACAGGGCGGGGAGACAATGAGCAGTTCTTC
>.|.|TRBJ1-3|TRBV18
CASRGSGNTIYF
TGTGCCTCGCGCGGCTCTGGAAACACCATATATTTT
>.|.|TRBJ1-2|TRBV5-4
CASSPGRVLGGYTF
TGTGCCAGCAGCCCGGGCAGGGTACTTGGTGGCTACACCTTC
>TRBD1|.|TRBJ1-4|TRBV2
CASSETGGNEKLFF
TGTGCCAGCAGTGAAACAGGGGGGAATGAAAAACTGTTTTTT
>.|.|TRBJ1-1|TRBV7-9
CASTGEITEAFF
TGTGCCAGCACCGGAGAAATCACTGAAGCTTTCTTT
>.|.|TRBJ2-2|TRBV19
CASSIGSRTGELFF
TGTGCCAGTAGTATCGGATCCCGTACCGGGGAGCTGTTTTTT
>.|.|TRBJ1-4|TRBV18
CASSPYRGIREKLFF
TGTGCCAGCTCACCATATCGGGGCATTCGGGAAAAACTGTTTTTT
>.|.|TRBJ1-4|TRBV5-1
CASSLDGISPKLFF
TGCGCCAGCAGCTTGGACGGCATCAGTCCAAAACTGTTTTTT
>TRBD1|.|TRBJ1-5|TRBV12-3/TRBV12-4
CASSSSGGPQHF
TGTGCCAGCAGTTCCTCAGGGGGGCCCCAGCATTTT
>TRBD2|.|TRBJ2-3|TRBV19
CASSRTSGSGEDTQYF
TGTGCCAGTAGTAGGACTAGCGGGAGTGGGGAGGATACGCAGTATTTT
>.|.|TRBJ1-1|TRBV6-2/TRBV6-3
CASSYRGMNTEAFF
TGTGCCAGCAGTTATCGGGGCATGAACACTGAAGCTTTCTTT